What follows is one TCR beta chain and its context. Its antigen is still unknown. No base qualities exist here, and no much larger clone lies one base off it. The record originates from a study of blood T cell repertoires in COVID-19 (dated by TCRdb to between 2020 and 2021). At the level of the whole study: Samples covering the acute and convalescent phases of COVID-19 were provided by collaborators in the United States, Italy and Spain. A freely available public database, intended as a resource for researchers studying the immune response to SARS-CoV-2, is where the repertoires were released. Where available, HLA class I and class II types were obtained from metadata supplied by the sample provider rather than from assay-based typing. The prospective study material was composed of cDNA or gDNA derived from T cells, B-cell-depleted T cells, or PBMCs. Samples were obtained from the ongoing ImmuneRACE study (first 160 participants) and from 1,000 to 1,500 subjects provided by 6 global collaborators. A de-identified subject ID, COVID-19 status, age in years and sex were almost always included in the sample metadata. The dataset comprised deeply sampled blood TCRbeta repertoires from subjects exposed to, actively infected with, or recovered from COVID-19.

Collaborating institutions collected whole blood in K2EDTA tubes following their own protocols. For TCRbeta analysis, collaborators shipped samples as frozen whole blood, isolated PBMCs, or DNA extracted from either of those sample types. Broader findings and caveats from the paper: How much clinical and demographic metadata was included differed by source and by participant, and the metadata was provided uncurated.

The immunoSEQ Assay, a bias-controlled multiplex PCR, was used to amplify TCRbeta CDR3 regions from genomic DNA. Per the source publication's procedure: Nucleated cell counts per sample were estimated from amplification of reference gene primers within the assay. Sequence reads were collapsed and filtered to measure the absolute abundance of every unique TCRbeta CDR3 rearrangement. Productive Simpson clonality was computed per sample as the square root of Simpson's diversity index over productive rearrangements. TCRdb took this table from immuneACCESS and kept in-frame rearrangements with V and J called. Such tables lack part of the clones; where checked against another copy, unresolved V genes explain under half of the gap, and the rest is unexplained. That table is the source of V, J and clone size, and D and trimming were worked out from the DNA. Here the sample has roughly 9,900 clones; roughly four fifths occur a single time. The top ten constitute over 30% of the sample.

Including cysteine and phenylalanine, the CDR3 has 15 amino acids. Only the CDR3 part of the read is kept: 45 bases, read in frame from the first base. After removal of 2 bases from V and 5 bases from J, the junction retains 5 bases not matched to a gene. The CDR1 and CDR2 encoded by the germline V gene are SGHAT and FQNNGV. Material for sequencing was peripheral blood. The chain couples TRBV11-2 to TRBJ2-5, and TRBD2 aligns with 10 junction nucleotides. This TCR came from a human donor in a cohort sampled during active COVID-19. CDR3 protein: CASSLSGGGLETQYF. In nucleotides, the sequence is TGTGCCAGCAGCTTAAGCGGGGGGGGTTTGGAGACCCAGTACTTC.